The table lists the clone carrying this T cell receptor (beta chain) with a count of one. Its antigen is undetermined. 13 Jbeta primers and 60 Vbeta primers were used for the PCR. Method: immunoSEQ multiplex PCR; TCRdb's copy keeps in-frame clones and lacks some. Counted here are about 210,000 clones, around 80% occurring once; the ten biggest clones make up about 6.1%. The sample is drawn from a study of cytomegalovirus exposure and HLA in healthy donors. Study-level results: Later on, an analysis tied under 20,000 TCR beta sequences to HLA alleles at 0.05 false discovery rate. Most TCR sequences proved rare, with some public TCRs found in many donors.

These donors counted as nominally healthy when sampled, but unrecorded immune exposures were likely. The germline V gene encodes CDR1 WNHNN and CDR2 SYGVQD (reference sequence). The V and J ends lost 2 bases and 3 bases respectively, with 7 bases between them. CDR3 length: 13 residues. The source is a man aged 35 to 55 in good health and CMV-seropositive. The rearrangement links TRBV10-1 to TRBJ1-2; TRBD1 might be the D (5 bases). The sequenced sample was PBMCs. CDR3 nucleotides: TGCGCCAGCAGTGAGGGGGCAGACTATGGCTACACCTTC. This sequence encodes CASSEGADYGYTF.